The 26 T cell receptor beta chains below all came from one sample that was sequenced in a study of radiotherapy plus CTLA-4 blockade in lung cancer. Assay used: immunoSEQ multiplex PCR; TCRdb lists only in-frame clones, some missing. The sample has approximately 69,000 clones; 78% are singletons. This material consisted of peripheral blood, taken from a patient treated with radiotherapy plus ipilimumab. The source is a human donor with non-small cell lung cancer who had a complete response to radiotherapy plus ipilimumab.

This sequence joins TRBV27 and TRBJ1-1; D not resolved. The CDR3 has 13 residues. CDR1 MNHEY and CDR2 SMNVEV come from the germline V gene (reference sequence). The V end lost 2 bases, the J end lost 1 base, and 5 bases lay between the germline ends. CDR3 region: CASSLKGNTEAFF. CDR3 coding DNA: TGTGCCAGCAGTTTAAAGGGGAACACTGAAGCTTTCTTT.

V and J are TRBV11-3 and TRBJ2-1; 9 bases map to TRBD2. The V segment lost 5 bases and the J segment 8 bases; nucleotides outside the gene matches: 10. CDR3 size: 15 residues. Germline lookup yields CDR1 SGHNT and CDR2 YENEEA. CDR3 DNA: TGTGCCAGCAGCGCCCGTGGGGTAGCGGGAGATGAGCAGTTCTTC. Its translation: CASSARGVAGDEQFF. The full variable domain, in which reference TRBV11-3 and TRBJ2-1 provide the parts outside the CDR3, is EAGVVQSPRYKIIEKKQPVAFWCNPISGHNTLYWYLQNLGQGPELLIRYENEEAVDDSQLPKDRFSAERLKGVDSTLKIQPAELGDSAVYLCASSARGVAGDEQFFGPGTRLTVL.

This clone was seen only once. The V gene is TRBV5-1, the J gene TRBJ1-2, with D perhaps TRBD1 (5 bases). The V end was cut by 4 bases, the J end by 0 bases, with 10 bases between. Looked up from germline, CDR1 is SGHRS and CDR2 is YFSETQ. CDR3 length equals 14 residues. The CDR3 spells CASSPTVANYGYTF. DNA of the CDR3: TGCGCCAGCAGCCCGACAGTAGCTAACTATGGCTACACCTTC.

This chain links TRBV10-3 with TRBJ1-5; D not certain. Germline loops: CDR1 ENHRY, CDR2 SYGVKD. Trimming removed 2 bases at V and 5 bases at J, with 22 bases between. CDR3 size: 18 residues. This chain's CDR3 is CAISEGSEGVQWDQPQHF. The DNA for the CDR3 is TGTGCCATCAGTGAGGGCTCAGAGGGTGTACAATGGGATCAGCCCCAGCATTTT.

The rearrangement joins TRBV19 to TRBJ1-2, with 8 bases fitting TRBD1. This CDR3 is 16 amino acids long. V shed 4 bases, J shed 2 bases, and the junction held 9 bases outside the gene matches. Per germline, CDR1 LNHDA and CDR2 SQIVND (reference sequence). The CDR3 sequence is CASSRGGQETNYGYTF. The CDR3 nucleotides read TGTGCCAGTAGTAGGGGGGGACAGGAAACCAACTATGGCTACACCTTC.

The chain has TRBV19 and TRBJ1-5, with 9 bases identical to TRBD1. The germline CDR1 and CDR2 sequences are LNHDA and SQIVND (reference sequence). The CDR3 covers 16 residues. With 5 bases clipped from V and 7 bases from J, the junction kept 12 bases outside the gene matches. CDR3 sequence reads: CASSARDRVVGQPQHF. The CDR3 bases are TGTGCCAGTAGTGCCCGGGACAGGGTAGTGGGACAGCCCCAGCATTTT. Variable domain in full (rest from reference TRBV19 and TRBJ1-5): DGGITQSPKYLFRKEGQNVTLSCEQNLNHDAMYWYRQDPGQGLRLIYYSQIVNDFQKGDIAEGYSVSREKKESFPLTVTSAQKNPTAFYLCASSARDRVVGQPQHFGDGTRLSIL.

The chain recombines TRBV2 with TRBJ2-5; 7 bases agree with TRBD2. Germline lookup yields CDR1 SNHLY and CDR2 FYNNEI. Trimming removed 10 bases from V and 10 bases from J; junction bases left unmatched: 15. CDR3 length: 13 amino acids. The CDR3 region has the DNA TGTGCCAACACCCCGAGGGAGGGAAGAGACCAGTACTTC. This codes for CANTPREGRDQYF.

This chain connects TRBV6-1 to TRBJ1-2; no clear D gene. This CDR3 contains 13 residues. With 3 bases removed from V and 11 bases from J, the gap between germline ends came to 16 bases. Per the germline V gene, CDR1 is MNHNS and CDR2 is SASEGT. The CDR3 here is CASSDVNGRYYTF. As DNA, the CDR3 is TGTGCCAGCAGTGACGTAAACGGACGATATTACACCTTC.

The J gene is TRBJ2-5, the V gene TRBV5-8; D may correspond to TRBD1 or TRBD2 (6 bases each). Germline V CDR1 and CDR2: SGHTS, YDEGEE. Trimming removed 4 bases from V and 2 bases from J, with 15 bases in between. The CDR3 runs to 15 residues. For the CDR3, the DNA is TGTGCCAGCAGCAGGGGGGCAGCTCAACAAGAGACCCAGTACTTC. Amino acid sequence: CASSRGAAQQETQYF. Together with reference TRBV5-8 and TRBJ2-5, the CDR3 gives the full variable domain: EAGVTQSPTHLIKTRGQQATLRCSPISGHTSVYWYQQALGLGLQFLLWYDEGEERNRGNFPPRFSGRQFPNYSSELNVNALELEDSALYLCASSRGAAQQETQYFGPGTRLLVL.

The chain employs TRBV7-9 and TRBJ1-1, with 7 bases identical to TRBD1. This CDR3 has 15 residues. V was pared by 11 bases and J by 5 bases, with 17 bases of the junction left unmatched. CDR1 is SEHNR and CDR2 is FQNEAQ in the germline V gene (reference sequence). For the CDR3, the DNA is TGTGCCGCTCTTCGGCCAGGGGGTGCGTTAACTGAAGCTTTCTTT. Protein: CAALRPGGALTEAFF.

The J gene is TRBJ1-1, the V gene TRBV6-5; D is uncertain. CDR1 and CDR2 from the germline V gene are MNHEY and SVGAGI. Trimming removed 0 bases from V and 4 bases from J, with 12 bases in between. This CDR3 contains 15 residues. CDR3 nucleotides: TGTGCCAGCAGTTACTCGAGCCGAGGATCCACTGAAGCTTTCTTT. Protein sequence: CASSYSSRGSTEAFF.

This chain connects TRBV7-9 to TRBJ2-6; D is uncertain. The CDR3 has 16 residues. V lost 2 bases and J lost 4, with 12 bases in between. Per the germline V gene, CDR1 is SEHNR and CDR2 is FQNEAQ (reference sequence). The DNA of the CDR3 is TGTGCCAGCAGCTTACTGTACCGTTCGGGGGCCAACGTCCTGACTTTC. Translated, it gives CASSLLYRSGANVLTF.

This CDR3 is CATSRDGSQGGGPPLHF. The CDR3 DNA sequence: TGTGCCACCAGCAGAGATGGATCCCAGGGGGGGGGTCCACCCCTCCACTTT. The genes are TRBV15 and TRBJ1-6; 7 bases map to TRBD1. The V and J ends lost 0 bases and 11 bases, in that order; junction bases with no gene match: 13. Germline-derived CDR1 and CDR2 are LNHNV and YYDKDF (reference sequence). The CDR3 is 17 amino acids.

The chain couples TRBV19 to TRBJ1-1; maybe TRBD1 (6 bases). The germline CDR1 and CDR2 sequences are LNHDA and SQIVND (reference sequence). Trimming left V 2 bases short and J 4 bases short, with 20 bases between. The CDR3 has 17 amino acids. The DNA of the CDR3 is TGTGCCAGTAGTATATGGGGGGACATCTTTCTTGGCACTGAAGCTTTCTTT. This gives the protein CASSIWGDIFLGTEAFF. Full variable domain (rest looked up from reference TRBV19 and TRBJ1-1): DGGITQSPKYLFRKEGQNVTLSCEQNLNHDAMYWYRQDPGQGLRLIYYSQIVNDFQKGDIAEGYSVSREKKESFPLTVTSAQKNPTAFYLCASSIWGDIFLGTEAFFGQGTRLTVV.

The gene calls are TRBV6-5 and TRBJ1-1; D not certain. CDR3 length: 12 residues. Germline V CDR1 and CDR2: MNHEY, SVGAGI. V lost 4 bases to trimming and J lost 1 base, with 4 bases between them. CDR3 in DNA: TGTGCCAGCAGTTCGGCGAACACTGAAGCTTTCTTT. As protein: CASSSANTEAFF.

The CDR3 region is CAWSPTQGPVSNQPQHF. The CDR3, as DNA: TGTGCCTGGAGTCCGACACAGGGGCCCGTTAGCAATCAGCCCCAGCATTTT. J is TRBJ1-5 and V is TRBV30; 7 bases line up with TRBD1. The CDR3 extends over 17 amino acids. Losses at the gene ends were 2 bases for V and 0 bases for J; bases not matched to a gene: 10. Germline values: CDR1 GTSNPN, CDR2 SVGIG (reference sequence).

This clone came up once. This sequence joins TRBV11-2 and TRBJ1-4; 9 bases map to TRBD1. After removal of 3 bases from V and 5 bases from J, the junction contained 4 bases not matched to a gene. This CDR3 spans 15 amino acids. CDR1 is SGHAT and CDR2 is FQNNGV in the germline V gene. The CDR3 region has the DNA TGTGCCAGCAGCTTGGGGGACAGGGAAAATGAAAAACTGTTTTTT. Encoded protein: CASSLGDRENEKLFF.

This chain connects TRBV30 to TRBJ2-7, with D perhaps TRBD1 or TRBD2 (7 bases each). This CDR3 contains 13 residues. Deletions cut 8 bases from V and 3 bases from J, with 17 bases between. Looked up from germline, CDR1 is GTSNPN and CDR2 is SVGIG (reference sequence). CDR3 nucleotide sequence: TGTGCCGGGTCCAGGGGGGGGGACTACGAGCAGTACTTC. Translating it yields CAGSRGGDYEQYF.

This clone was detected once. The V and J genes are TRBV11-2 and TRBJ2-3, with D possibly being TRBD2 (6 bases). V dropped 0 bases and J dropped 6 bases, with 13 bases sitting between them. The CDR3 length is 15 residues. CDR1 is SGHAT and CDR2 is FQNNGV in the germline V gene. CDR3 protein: CASSLDPTGGDTQYF. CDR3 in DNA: TGTGCCAGCAGCTTAGATCCGACCGGGGGTGATACGCAGTATTTT.

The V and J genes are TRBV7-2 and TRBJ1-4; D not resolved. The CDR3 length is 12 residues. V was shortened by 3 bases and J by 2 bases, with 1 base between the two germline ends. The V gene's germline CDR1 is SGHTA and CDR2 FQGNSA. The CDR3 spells CASSFTNEKLFF. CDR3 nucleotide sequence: TGTGCCAGCAGCTTCACTAATGAAAAACTGTTTTTT.

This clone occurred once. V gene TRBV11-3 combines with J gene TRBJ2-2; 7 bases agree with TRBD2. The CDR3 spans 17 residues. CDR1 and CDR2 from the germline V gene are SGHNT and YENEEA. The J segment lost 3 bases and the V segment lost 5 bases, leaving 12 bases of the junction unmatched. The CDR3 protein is CASSAEVYAGDTGELFF. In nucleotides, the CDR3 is TGTGCCAGCAGCGCCGAGGTCTACGCGGGGGACACCGGGGAGCTGTTTTTT.

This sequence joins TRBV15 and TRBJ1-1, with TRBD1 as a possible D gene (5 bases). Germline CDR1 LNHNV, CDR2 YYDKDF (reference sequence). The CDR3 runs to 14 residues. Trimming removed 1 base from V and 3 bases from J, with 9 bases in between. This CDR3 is CATSRGGADTEAFF. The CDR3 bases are TGTGCCACCAGCAGAGGCGGGGCAGACACTGAAGCTTTCTTT.

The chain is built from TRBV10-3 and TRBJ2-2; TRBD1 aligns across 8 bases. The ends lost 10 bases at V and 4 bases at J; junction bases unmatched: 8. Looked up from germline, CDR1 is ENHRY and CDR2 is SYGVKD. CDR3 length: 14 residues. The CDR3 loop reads CATTQGAVTGELFF. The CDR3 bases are TGTGCCACCACGCAGGGGGCAGTCACCGGGGAGCTGTTTTTT.

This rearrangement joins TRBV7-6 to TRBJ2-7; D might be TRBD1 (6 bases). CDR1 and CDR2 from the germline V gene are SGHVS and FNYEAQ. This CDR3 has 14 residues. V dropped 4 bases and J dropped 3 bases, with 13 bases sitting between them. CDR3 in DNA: TGTGCCAGCAGCTGGGGGCCCGACCGCTACGAGCAGTACTTC. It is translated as CASSWGPDRYEQYF.

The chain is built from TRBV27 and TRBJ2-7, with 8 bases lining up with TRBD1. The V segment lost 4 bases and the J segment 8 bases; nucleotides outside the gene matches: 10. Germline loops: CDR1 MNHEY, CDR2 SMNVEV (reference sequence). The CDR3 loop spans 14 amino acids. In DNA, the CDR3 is TGTGCCAGCAGTTCCACCAGGGGGCGCGGAAAGCAGTACGTC. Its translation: CASSSTRGRGKQYV.

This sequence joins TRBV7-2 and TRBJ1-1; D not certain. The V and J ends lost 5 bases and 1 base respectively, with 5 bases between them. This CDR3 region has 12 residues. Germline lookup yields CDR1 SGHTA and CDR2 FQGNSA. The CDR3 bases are TGTGCCAGCAGCCACAGGAACACTGAAGCTTTCTTT. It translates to CASSHRNTEAFF.